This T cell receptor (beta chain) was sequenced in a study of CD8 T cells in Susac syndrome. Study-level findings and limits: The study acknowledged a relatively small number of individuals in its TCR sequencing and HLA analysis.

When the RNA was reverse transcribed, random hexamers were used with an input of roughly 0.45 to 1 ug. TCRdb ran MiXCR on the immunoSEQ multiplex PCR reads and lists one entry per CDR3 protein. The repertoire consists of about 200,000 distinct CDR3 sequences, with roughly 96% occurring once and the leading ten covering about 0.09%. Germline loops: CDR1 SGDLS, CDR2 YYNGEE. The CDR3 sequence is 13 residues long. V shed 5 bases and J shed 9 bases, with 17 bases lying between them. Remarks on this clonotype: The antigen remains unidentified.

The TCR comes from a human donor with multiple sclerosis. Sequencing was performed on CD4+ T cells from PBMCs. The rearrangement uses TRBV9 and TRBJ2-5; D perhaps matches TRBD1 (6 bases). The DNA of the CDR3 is TGTGCCAGCAGTGCTGGGCAGGGGTGGGCCCAGTACTTC. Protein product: CASSAGQGWAQYF.